The rows below give T cell receptor beta chains drawn from one sample of a study of CD8 T cells in Susac syndrome. One entry per CDR3 protein results from TCRdb running MiXCR on the immunoSEQ multiplex PCR reads. The table has 150,000 to 200,000 distinct CDR3 sequences, 85% to 95% seen once; the top ten hold just over 0.13%. The sequenced material came from CD4+ T cells from PBMCs. These receptors came from a human donor in good health. Each CDR3 is given with its conserved first and last residue. Fields, in order: J gene, V gene, D gene, clone size, CDR3 protein, CDR3 DNA. A D gene is named only where the DNA matches it firmly. Size tells how often a clone was seen (once, few, many) or the class of an expanded clone, and some rows leave it out.

TRBJ2-3	TRBV6-5	-	-	CASSYWSGVPTDTQYF	TGTGCCAGCAGTTACTGGTCTGGAGTCCCCACAGATACGCAGTATTTT
TRBJ1-6	TRBV5-4	-	-	CASSFKSSYNSPLHF	TGTGCCAGCAGCTTCAAAAGCTCCTATAATTCACCCCTCCACTTT
TRBJ2-4	TRBV4-2	TRBD1	few	CASSYRGENIQYF	TGTGCCAGCAGCTACAGGGGAGAAAACATTCAGTACTTC
TRBJ2-6	TRBV19	-	-	CASARTRVSGANVLTF	TGTGCCAGCGCGAGGACTCGGGTCTCTGGGGCCAACGTCCTGACTTTC
TRBJ2-5	TRBV20-1	-	-	CSARDFRGGQETQYF	TGCAGTGCTAGAGATTTTCGAGGGGGACAAGAGACCCAGTACTTC
TRBJ2-3	TRBV7-9	-	-	CASSLVAGNF	TGTGCCAGCAGCTTAGTGGCGGGGAATTTT
TRBJ1-5	TRBV18	-	-	CASSPDLSNQPQHF	TGTGCCAGCTCACCGGACTTGTCAAATCAGCCCCAGCATTTT
TRBJ2-3	TRBV5-4	-	-	CASSPAGGSGDTQYF	TGTGCCAGCAGCCCGGCCGGGGGTTCAGGAGATACGCAGTATTTT
TRBJ2-7	TRBV4-2	TRBD1	-	CASSQGGTGENYEQYF	TGTGCCAGCAGCCAGGGCGGGACAGGAGAAAACTACGAGCAGTACTTC
TRBJ2-2	TRBV2	-	-	CASRFYTGELFF	TGTGCCAGCCGGTTCTACACCGGGGAGCTGTTTTTT
TRBJ1-1	TRBV28	-	-	CASSMRAEAFF	TGTGCCAGCAGCATGAGGGCTGAAGCTTTCTTT
TRBJ2-2	TRBV5-4	-	-	CASSLDHNTGELFF	TGTGCCAGCAGCCTGGACCACAACACCGGGGAGCTGTTTTTT
TRBJ2-1	TRBV7-2	-	-	CASSLGGLSNEQFF	TGTGCCAGCAGCCTAGGGGGACTCTCCAATGAGCAGTTCTTC
TRBJ1-6	TRBV7-9	TRBD1	-	CASSRDSLVDSPLHF	TGTGCCAGCAGCCGGGACAGCCTAGTGGATTCACCCCTCCACTTT
TRBJ2-7	TRBV3-1	-	-	CASSQIGEQYF	TGTGCCAGCAGCCAAATCGGCGAGCAGTACTTC
TRBJ1-5	TRBV20-1	-	-	CSARDLGTFNQPQHF	TGCAGTGCTAGAGATCTCGGGACTTTCAATCAGCCCCAGCATTTT
TRBJ2-7	TRBV18	-	-	CASSPPRPPQEQYF	TGTGCCAGCTCACCACCGCGTCCGCCCCAGGAGCAGTACTTC
TRBJ2-5	TRBV6-5	-	-	CASTNSLETQYF	TGTGCCAGCACCAACTCGCTCGAGACCCAGTACTTC
TRBJ2-5	TRBV20-1	TRBD2	-	CSARPRLAGGTQYF	TGCAGTGCTAGGCCAAGACTAGCGGGGGGGACCCAGTACTTC
TRBJ2-5	TRBV14	TRBD2	-	CASSQDPGLVAETQYF	TGTGCCAGCAGCCAAGACCCTGGACTAGTAGCGGAGACCCAGTACTTC
TRBJ2-4	TRBV27	TRBD1	-	CASSSQGAAKNIQYF	TGTGCCAGCAGTTCTCAGGGGGCTGCCAAAAACATTCAGTACTTC
TRBJ1-2	TRBV12-3/TRBV12-4	-	once	CASGGDQLGYTF	TGTGCCAGCGGCGGGGATCAACTCGGCTACACCTTC
TRBJ1-2	TRBV19	-	-	CASSTTVTYGYTF	TGTGCCAGTAGTACCACAGTGACCTATGGCTACACCTTC
TRBJ1-2	TRBV3-1	-	-	CASSPWGGGYTF	TGTGCCAGCAGCCCGTGGGGAGGTGGCTACACCTTC
TRBJ2-7	TRBV5-1	TRBD1	-	CASSIDRDYEQYF	TGCGCCAGCAGCATTGACAGGGACTACGAGCAGTACTTC
TRBJ2-5	TRBV2	-	-	CASSRGGGATLETQYF	TGTGCCAGCAGTAGGGGAGGTGGGGCCACCCTGGAGACCCAGTACTTC
TRBJ2-3	TRBV7-6	TRBD2	-	CASSAIAGATTDTQYF	TGTGCCAGCAGCGCAATAGCGGGGGCCACCACAGATACGCAGTATTTT
TRBJ2-7	TRBV29-1	TRBD1	-	CSAGTEEQYF	TGCAGCGCTGGGACAGAGGAGCAGTATTTC
TRBJ2-5	TRBV3-1	-	once	CASSPSGSRETQYF	TGTGCCAGCAGCCCCTCGGGGTCCCGAGAGACCCAGTACTTC
TRBJ1-6	TRBV3-1	-	-	CASSQDWQDSGDSPLHF	TGTGCCAGCAGCCAAGATTGGCAGGACTCCGGGGATTCACCCCTCCACTTT